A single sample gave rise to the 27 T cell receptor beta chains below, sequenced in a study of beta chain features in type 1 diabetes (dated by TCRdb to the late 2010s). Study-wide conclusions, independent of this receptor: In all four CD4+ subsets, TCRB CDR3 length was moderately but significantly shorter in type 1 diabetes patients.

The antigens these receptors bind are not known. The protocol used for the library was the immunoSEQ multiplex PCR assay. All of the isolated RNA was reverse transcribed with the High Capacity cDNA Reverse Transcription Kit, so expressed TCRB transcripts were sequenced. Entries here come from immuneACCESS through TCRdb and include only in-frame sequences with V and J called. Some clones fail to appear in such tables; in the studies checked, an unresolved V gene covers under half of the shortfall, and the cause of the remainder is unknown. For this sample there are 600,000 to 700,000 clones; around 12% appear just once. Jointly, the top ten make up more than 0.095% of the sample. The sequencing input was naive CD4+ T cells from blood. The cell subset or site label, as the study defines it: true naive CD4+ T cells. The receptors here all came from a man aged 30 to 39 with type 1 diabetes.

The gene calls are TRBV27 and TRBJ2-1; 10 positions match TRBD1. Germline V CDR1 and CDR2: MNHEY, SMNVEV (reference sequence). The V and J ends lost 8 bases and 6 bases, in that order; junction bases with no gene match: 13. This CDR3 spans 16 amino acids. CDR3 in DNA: TGTGCCAGCGGATGGGTTAAGGGACAGGGGCTCAATGAGCAGTTCTTC. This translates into CASGWVKGQGLNEQFF.

Here the CDR3 reads CASSPWTTRGNEQFF. For the CDR3, the DNA is TGTGCCAGCAGCCCCTGGACCACGAGGGGGAATGAGCAGTTCTTC. The J gene is TRBJ2-1, the V gene TRBV7-2; weak D call: TRBD1 (6 bases). Germline V gene sequence: CDR1 SGHTA, CDR2 FQGNSA. The ends were cut back, 5 bases at V and 7 bases at J, with 18 bases in the middle. The CDR3 has 15 residues.

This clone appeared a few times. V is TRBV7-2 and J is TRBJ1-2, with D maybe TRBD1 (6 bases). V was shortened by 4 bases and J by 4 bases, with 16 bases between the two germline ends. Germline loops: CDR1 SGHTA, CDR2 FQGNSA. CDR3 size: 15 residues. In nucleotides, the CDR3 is TGTGCCAGCAGCTCAACGGACAGCCGGGGCTATGGCTACACCTTC. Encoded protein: CASSSTDSRGYGYTF.

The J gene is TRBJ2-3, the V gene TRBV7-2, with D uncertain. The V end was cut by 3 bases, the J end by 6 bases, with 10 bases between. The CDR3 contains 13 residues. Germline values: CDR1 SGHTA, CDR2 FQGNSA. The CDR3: CASSFQTADTQYF. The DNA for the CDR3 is TGTGCCAGCAGCTTTCAAACCGCGGATACGCAGTATTTT.

The CDR3 region is CSVEAGWEEKLFF. The CDR3 bases are TGCAGCGTTGAAGCCGGGTGGGAGGAAAAACTGTTTTTT. The chain joins TRBV29-1 to TRBJ1-4, with unresolved D. Trimming stripped 1 base from V and 8 bases from J, with 11 bases between. Germline V gene lookup returns CDR1 SQVTM and CDR2 ANQGSEA. This CDR3 spans 13 amino acids.

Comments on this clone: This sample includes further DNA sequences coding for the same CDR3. The CDR3 is CSARTGDEQYF. Here the CDR3 DNA reads TGCAGTGCTAGAACAGGGGACGAGCAGTACTTC. This chain joins TRBV20-1 and TRBJ2-7; 7 nucleotides align to TRBD1. Looked up from germline, CDR1 is DFQATT and CDR2 is SNEGSKA (reference sequence). The length of the CDR3 is 11 residues. V lost 2 bases, J lost 5 bases, and 0 bases stayed unmatched.

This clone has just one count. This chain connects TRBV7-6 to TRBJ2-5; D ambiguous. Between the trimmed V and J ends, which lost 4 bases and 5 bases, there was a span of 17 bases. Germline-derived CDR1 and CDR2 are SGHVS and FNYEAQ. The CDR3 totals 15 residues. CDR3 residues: CASSSGVDVGETQYF. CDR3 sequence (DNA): TGTGCCAGCAGCTCAGGTGTTGACGTTGGGGAGACCCAGTACTTC.

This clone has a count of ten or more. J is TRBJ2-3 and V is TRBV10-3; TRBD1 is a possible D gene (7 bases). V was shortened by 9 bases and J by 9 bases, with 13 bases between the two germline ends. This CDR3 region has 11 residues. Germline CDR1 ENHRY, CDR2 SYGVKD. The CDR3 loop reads CAIGGDSTQYF. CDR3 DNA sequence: TGTGCCATAGGAGGGGACAGCACGCAGTATTTT.

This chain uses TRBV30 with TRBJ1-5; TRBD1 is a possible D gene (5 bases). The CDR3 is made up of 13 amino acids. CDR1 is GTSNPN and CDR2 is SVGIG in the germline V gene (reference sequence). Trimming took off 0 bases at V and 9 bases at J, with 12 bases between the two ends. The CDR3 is CAWSVLAGTPQHF. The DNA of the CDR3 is TGTGCCTGGAGTGTACTGGCAGGGACGCCCCAGCATTTT.

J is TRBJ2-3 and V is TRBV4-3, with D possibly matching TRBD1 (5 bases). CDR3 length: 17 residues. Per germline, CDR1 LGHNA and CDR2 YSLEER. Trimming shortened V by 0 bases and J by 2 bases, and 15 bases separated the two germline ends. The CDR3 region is CASSQDRSQGYTDTQYF. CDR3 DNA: TGCGCCAGCAGCCAAGATAGGAGCCAGGGCTACACAGATACGCAGTATTTT.

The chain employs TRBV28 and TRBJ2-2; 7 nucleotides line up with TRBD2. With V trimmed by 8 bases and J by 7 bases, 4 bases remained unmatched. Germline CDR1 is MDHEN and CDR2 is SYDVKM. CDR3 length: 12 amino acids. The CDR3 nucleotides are TGTGCCAGCGAGGGAGGGAACGGGGAGCTGTTTTTT. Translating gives CASEGGNGELFF.

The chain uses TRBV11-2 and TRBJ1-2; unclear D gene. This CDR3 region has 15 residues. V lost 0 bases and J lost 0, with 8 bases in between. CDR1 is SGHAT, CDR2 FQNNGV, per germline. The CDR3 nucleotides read TGTGCCAGCAGCTTAGATCATAGGTCTAACTATGGCTACACCTTC. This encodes CASSLDHRSNYGYTF.

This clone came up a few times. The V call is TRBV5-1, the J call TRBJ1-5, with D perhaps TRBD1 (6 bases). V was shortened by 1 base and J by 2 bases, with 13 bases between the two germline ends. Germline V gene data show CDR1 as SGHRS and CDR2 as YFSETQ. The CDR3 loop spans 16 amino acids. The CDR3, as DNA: TGCGCCAGCAGCTTGCTTCCAGGGGACGGCAATCAGCCCCAGCATTTT. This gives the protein CASSLLPGDGNQPQHF.

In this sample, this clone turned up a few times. The CDR3 DNA is TGTGCCAGCAGCCCTGACAGGGGGGGCACCTACAATGAGCAGTTCTTC. The encoded protein is CASSPDRGGTYNEQFF. V usage is TRBV11-2 and J usage is TRBJ2-1; 9 positions match TRBD1. Germline trimming cut 5 bases from V and 2 bases from J; bases unmatched to any gene: 7. The CDR3 is 16 amino acids. In germline, CDR1 is SGHAT, CDR2 FQNNGV.

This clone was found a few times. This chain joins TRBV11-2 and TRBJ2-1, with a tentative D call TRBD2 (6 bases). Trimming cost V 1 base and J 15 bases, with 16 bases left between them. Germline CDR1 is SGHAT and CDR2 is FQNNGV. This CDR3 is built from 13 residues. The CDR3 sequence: CASSLVGTSFGFF. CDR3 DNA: TGTGCCAGCAGCTTAGTAGGTACTAGCTTTGGGTTCTTC.

CDR3 region: CASSQELRTPWSPLHF. In DNA form, the CDR3 reads TGCGCCAGCAGCCAAGAATTGAGGACACCCTGGTCACCCCTCCACTTT. The chain combines TRBV4-3 with TRBJ1-6, with D possibly matching TRBD1 (5 bases). V lost 0 bases and J 10 bases, leaving 16 bases between the germline ends. The germline V gene has CDR1 LGHNA and CDR2 YSLEER. The CDR3 runs to 16 residues.

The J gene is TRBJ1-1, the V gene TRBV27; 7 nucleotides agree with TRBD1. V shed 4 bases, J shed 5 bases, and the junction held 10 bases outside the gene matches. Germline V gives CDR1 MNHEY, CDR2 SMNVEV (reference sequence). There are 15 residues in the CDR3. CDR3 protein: CASSSYTGAGTEAFF. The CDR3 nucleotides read TGTGCCAGCAGTTCCTATACAGGGGCTGGAACTGAAGCTTTCTTT.

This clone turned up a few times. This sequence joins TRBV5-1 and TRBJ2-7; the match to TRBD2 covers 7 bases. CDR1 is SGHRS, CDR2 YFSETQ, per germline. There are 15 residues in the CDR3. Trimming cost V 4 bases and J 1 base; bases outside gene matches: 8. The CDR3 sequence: CASSLELAGSYEQYF. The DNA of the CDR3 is TGCGCCAGCAGCCTGGAATTAGCGGGTTCCTACGAGCAGTACTTC.

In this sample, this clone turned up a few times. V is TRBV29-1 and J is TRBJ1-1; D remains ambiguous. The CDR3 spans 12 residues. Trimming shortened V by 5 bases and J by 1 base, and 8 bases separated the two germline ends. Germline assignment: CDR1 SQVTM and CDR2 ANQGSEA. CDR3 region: CSVPLRNTEAFF. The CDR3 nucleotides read TGCAGCGTTCCCCTGAGGAACACTGAAGCTTTCTTT.

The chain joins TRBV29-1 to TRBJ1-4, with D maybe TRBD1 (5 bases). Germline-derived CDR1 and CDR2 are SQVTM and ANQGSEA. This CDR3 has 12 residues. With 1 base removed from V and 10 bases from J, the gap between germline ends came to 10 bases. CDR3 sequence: CSVEVNGGKLFF. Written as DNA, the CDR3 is TGCAGCGTTGAAGTTAATGGGGGAAAACTGTTTTTT.

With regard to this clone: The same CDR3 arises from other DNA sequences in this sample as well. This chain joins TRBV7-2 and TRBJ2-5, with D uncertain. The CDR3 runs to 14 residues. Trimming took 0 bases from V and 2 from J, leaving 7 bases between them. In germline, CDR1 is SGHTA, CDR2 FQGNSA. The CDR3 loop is CASSLADHQETQYF. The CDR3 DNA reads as TGTGCCAGCAGCTTAGCGGACCATCAAGAGACCCAGTACTTC.

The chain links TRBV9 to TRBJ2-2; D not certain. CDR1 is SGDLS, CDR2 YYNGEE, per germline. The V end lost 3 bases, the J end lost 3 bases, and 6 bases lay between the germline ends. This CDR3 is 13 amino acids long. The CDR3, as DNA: TGTGCCAGCAGCGCAAGAGACACCGGGGAGCTGTTTTTT. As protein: CASSARDTGELFF.

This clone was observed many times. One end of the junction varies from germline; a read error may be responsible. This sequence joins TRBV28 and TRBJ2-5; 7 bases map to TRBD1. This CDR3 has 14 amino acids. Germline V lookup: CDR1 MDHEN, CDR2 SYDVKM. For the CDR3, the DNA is TGTGCCAGCAGCGTTACAGGGGACCAGGAGACCCAGTACTTC. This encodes CASSVTGDQETQYF.

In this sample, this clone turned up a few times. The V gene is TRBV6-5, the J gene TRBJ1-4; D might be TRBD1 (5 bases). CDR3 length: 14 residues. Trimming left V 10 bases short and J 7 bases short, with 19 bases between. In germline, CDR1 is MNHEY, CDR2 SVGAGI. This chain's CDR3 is CATSSGRRPEKLFF. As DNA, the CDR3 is TGTGCCACCTCTTCGGGGCGGAGGCCTGAAAAACTGTTTTTT.

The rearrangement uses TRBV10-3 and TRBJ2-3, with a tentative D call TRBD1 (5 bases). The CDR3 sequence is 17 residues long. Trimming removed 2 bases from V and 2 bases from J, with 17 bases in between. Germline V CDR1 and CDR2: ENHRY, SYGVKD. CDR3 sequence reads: CAISERTRQRLTDTQYF. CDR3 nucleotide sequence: TGTGCCATCAGTGAGAGGACACGCCAGCGTCTCACAGATACGCAGTATTTT.

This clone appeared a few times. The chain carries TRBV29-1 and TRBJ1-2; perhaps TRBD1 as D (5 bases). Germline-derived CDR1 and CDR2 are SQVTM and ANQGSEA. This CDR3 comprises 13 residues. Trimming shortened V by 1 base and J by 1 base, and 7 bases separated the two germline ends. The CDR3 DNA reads TGCAGCGTTGAAGCCCAGGGTAACTATGGCTACACCTTC. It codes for CSVEAQGNYGYTF.

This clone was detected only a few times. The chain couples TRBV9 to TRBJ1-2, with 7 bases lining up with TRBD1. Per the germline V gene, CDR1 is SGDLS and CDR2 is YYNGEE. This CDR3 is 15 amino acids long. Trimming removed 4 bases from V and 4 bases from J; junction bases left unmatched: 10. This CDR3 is CASSPRQGGSYGYTF. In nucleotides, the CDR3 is TGTGCCAGCAGCCCCAGACAGGGAGGGAGCTATGGCTACACCTTC.